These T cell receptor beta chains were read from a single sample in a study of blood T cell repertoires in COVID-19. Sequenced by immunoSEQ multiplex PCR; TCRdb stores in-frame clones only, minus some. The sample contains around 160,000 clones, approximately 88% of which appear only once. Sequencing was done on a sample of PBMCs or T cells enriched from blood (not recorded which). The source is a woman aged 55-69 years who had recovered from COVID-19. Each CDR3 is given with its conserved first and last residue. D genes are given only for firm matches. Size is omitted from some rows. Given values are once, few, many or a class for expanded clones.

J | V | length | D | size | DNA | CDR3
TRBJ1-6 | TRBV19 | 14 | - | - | TGTGCCAGTAGTATGGCTGGGGGCCATTCACCCCTCCACTTT | CASSMAGGHSPLHF
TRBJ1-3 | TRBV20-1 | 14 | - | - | TGCAGTGCTAGTGGGGCGCGCTCTGGAAACACCATATATTTT | CSASGARSGNTIYF
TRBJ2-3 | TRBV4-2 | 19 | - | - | TGTGCCAGCAGCCAAGGACTCTCCCGACTAGGAAGAAAAGGTGGTACGCAGTATTTT | CASSQGLSRLGRKGGTQYF
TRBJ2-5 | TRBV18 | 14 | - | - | TGTGCCAGCTCACCGACAGCGACCCAAGAGACCCAGTACTTC | CASSPTATQETQYF
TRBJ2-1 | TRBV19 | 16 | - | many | TGTGCCAGTAGTAGGAGGGGGGGCGTTTGGATCAATGAGCAGTTCTTC | CASSRRGGVWINEQFF
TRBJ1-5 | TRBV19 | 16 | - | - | TGTGCCAGTAGTCCGACAGGAGGGGGGGCCAATCAGCCCCAGCATTTT | CASSPTGGGANQPQHF
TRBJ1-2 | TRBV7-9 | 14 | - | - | TGTGCCAGCAGCCCTGTCCAGCGTAACTATGGCTACACCTTC | CASSPVQRNYGYTF
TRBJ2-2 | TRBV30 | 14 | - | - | TGTGCCTGGTTCCTCGGGGGAAGGGCCGGGGAGCTGTTTTTT | CAWFLGGRAGELFF
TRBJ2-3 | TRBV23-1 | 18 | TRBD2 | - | TGCGCCAGCAGTCAAGGATTAGCGGGCCATAAAAGCTCAGATACGCAGTATTTT | CASSQGLAGHKSSDTQYF
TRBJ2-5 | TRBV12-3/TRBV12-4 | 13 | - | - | TGTGCCAGCAGTTATGGGGGGAGAGAGACCCAGTACTTC | CASSYGGRETQYF
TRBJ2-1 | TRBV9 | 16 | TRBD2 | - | TGTGCCAGCAGCGCTAGCGGGGGCTTTTTTTACAATGAGCAGTTCTTC | CASSASGGFFYNEQFF
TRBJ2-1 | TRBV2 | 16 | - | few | TGTGCCAGCAGTGGTCCCGGGAGAGGGAATCTCAATGAGCAGTTCTTC | CASSGPGRGNLNEQFF
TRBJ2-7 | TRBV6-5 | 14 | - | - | TGTGCCAGCAATCACAGGCGGATTCATGACGAGCAGTACTTC | CASNHRRIHDEQYF
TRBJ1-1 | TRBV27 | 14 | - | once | TGTGCCAGCAGTCCACAGGTCATGAACACTGAAGCTTTCTTT | CASSPQVMNTEAFF
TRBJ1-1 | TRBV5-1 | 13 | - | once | TGCGCCAGCAGAATGGACAGCAACACTGAAGCTTTCTTT | CASRMDSNTEAFF
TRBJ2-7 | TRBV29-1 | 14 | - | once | TGCAGCGCCGGGGGCGGGACAGGGACTAGGGAGCAGTACTTC | CSAGGGTGTREQYF
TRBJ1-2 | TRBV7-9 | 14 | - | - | TGTGCCAGCAACCCGAGCGGCTCTATGGGCGTGTACACCTTC | CASNPSGSMGVYTF
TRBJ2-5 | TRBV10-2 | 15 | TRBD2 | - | TGCGCCAGCACCCTGCTAGCGGGGGGGCGCGAGACCCAGTACTTC | CASTLLAGGRETQYF
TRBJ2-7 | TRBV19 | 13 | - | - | TGTGCCAGTAGTCCCATCCTATCCTACGAGCAGTACTTC | CASSPILSYEQYF
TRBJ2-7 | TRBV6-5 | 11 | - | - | TGTGCCAGCAGTACTCGGAGCGAGCAGTACTTC | CASSTRSEQYF
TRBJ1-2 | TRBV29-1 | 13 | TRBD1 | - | TGCAGCGTTGGTCCCATGGGACAGACGGGCTACACCTTC | CSVGPMGQTGYTF
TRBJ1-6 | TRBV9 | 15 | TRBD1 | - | TGTGCCAGCAGCACGGGGGACAGTTATAATTCACCCCTCCACTTT | CASSTGDSYNSPLHF
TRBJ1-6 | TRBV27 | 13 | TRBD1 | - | TGTGCCAGCAGTTCCCCCGGGACAGGGGCCCTCCACTTT | CASSSPGTGALHF
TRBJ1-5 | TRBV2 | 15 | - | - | TGTGCCAGCAGTGTGGAGGGCGCAGAGGTAGGGCCCCAGCATTTT | CASSVEGAEVGPQHF
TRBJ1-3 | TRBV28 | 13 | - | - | TGTGCCAGCGGGCATCTCTCTGGAAACACCATATATTTT | CASGHLSGNTIYF